This T cell receptor (beta chain) is from a study of blood T cells in healthy people across ages. Broader study findings: There were more naive CD4+ cells and higher diversity in long-lived donors than in aged donors. Using unsorted PBMCs precluded a conclusive naive versus antigen-experienced comparison.

In regard to this clonotype: The antigen is not known.

The V and J ends lost 3 bases and 10 bases respectively, with 16 bases between them. Germline CDR1 reads DFQATT; CDR2 reads SNEGSKA (reference sequence). The CDR3 has 12 amino acids. The authors ran a second PCR of 7 to 11 cycles using a sample-barcoded 5' primer and a J-beta primer mix. A single record per CDR3 protein comes from TCRdb applying MiXCR to the 5' RACE reads. There are 650,000 to 1,000,000 distinct CDR3 sequences in the sample; about 34% occur only once, and approximately 12% lies in the top ten. The draw of peripheral blood yielded roughly 9.1 milliliters from each donor. The clonotype was recovered from a man aged 18 to 30 in good health. Sequenced material: blood. This sequence joins TRBV20-1 and TRBJ2-7; D is possibly TRBD1 or TRBD2 (6 bases each). CDR3: CSASGRDNIQYF. The CDR3 DNA follows: TGCAGTGCTAGCGGGCGGGACAATATTCAGTACTTC.